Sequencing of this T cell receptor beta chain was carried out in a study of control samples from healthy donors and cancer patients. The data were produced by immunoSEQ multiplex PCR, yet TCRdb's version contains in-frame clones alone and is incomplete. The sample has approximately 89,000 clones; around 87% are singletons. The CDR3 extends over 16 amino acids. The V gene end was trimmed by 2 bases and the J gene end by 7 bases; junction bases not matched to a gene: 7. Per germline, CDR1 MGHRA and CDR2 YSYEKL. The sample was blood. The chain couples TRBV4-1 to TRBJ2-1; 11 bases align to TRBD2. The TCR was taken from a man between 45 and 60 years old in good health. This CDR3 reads CASSQLAGGLMNEQFF. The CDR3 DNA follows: TGCGCCAGCAGCCAATTAGCGGGGGGGCTTATGAATGAGCAGTTCTTC.